This passage covers 17 T cell receptor beta chains from one sample sequenced in a study of cytomegalovirus exposure and HLA in healthy donors (dated by TCRdb to about 2017). Library prep was done by the immunoSEQ multiplex PCR assay. For the multiplex PCR, a mixture combining 60 forward primers for TCR Vbeta segments and 13 reverse primers for TCR Jbeta segments was used. What TCRdb holds here is the immuneACCESS table cut down to in-frame rearrangements. Part of the clones is not present; checked against another copy, under half of the missing clones reflect an unresolved V gene, and the others are unexplained. The sample table lists about 160,000 clones, 60% to 85% of them with a count of one. Clones ranked in the top ten supply less than 2.5% of the sample. The specimen sequenced was PBMCs. These receptors all come from a man aged 50-60 years in good health and CMV-seropositive.

This clone showed up just once. This chain links TRBV7-2 with TRBJ2-7, with D maybe TRBD1 (6 bases). The CDR3 sequence is 15 residues long. Germline CDR1 and CDR2: SGHTA and FQGNSA. The V gene lost 4 bases and the J gene lost 0 bases, with 13 bases spanning the gap. CDR3 protein: CASSSADRFSYEQYF. CDR3 bases: TGTGCCAGCAGCTCCGCCGACAGGTTCTCCTACGAGCAGTACTTC.

The chain combines TRBV30 with TRBJ2-1; 11 bases are a match to TRBD2. The germline gives CDR1 GTSNPN, CDR2 SVGIG (reference sequence). V dropped 4 bases and J dropped 2; count of bases not matched to a gene: 1. The CDR3 is 14 amino acids. The CDR3 sequence is CAWNSGGAYNEQFF. CDR3 sequence (DNA): TGTGCCTGGAATAGCGGGGGGGCCTACAATGAGCAGTTCTTC.

This clone has a single count. The rearrangement joins TRBV21-1 to TRBJ1-2; the tabulated D call, TRBD1, remains unverified against the DNA. TRBV21-1 is classified as a pseudogene. The CDR3 length is 13 residues. The DNA for the CDR3 is TGTGCTCAGCTCGCAGGGGGTTGGTATGGCTACACCTTC. Its protein is CAQLAGGWYGYTF.

The rearrangement uses TRBV4-3 and TRBJ2-1; the match to TRBD2 covers 9 bases. Germline CDR1 is LGHNA and CDR2 is YSLEER. With V trimmed by 0 bases and J by 2 bases, 5 bases remained unmatched. The CDR3 is 17 residues long. The CDR3: CASSQDRLAGPYNEQFF. The CDR3 DNA reads as TGCGCCAGCAGCCAAGATAGGCTAGCGGGGCCCTACAATGAGCAGTTCTTC.

This sequence joins TRBV19 and TRBJ2-3, with a tentative D call TRBD2 (6 bases). V was clipped by 11 bases and J by 3 bases, with 18 bases between them. Germline V gene lookup returns CDR1 LNHDA and CDR2 SQIVND (reference sequence). CDR3 size: 14 residues. The CDR3 sequence is CAGSKTGETDTQYF. In nucleotides, the CDR3 is TGTGCCGGCTCCAAGACGGGAGAAACAGATACGCAGTATTTT.

V and J are TRBV6-5 and TRBJ2-7; 11 bases fit TRBD1. The V and J ends lost 5 bases and 2 bases, in that order; junction bases with no gene match: 5. The CDR3 runs 15 residues. CDR1 and CDR2 (germline): MNHEY, SVGAGI. This CDR3 reads CASSPRGQGAYEQYF. The CDR3 coding sequence is TGTGCCAGCAGTCCCCGGGGACAGGGGGCCTACGAGCAGTACTTC.

The V gene is TRBV27, the J gene TRBJ1-5; D unclear. Germline V CDR1 and CDR2: MNHEY, SMNVEV (reference sequence). The CDR3 runs 13 residues. V lost 8 bases to trimming and J lost 4 bases, with 12 bases between them. The CDR3 here is CASQDGVNQPQHF. CDR3 DNA sequence: TGTGCCAGCCAAGACGGGGTGAATCAGCCCCAGCATTTT.

The V and J genes are TRBV9 and TRBJ2-5; weak D call: TRBD1 (5 bases). CDR3 size: 13 residues. Germline V lookup: CDR1 SGDLS, CDR2 YYNGEE. Trimming left V 4 bases short and J 1 base short, with 8 bases between. Here the CDR3 reads CASSLGAQETQYF. CDR3 bases: TGTGCCAGCAGCTTAGGGGCCCAAGAGACCCAGTACTTC. Complete variable domain (other parts from reference TRBV9 and TRBJ2-5): DSGVTQTPKHLITATGQRVTLRCSPRSGDLSVYWYQQSLDQGLQFLIQYYNGEERAKGNILERFSAQQFPDLHSELNLSSLELGDSALYFCASSLGAQETQYFGPGTRLLVL.

This clone was observed once. The chain carries TRBV5-1 and TRBJ2-3; TRBD1 might be the D (5 bases). V lost 3 bases and J 3 bases, leaving 8 bases between the germline ends. Germline values: CDR1 SGHRS, CDR2 YFSETQ. This CDR3 comprises 13 residues. CDR3 sequence: CASSSRQTDTQYF. CDR3 sequence (DNA): TGCGCCAGCAGCTCCCGACAGACAGATACGCAGTATTTT.

This clone was observed a few times. This chain joins TRBV7-8 and TRBJ1-2, with 8 bases identical to TRBD1. Germline CDR1 is SGHVS and CDR2 is FQNEAQ. The CDR3 extends over 14 amino acids. V gave up 5 bases and J gave up 8 bases; unmatched junction bases: 10. The CDR3 is CASSQTRQGRGYTF. The CDR3 DNA is TGTGCCAGCAGCCAAACCCGACAGGGGCGCGGCTACACCTTC. The full variable domain, rest sourced from reference TRBV7-8 and TRBJ1-2, is GAGVSQSPRYKVAKRGQDVALRCDPISGHVSLFWYQQALGQGPEFLTYFQNEAQLDKSGLPSDRFFAERPEGSVSTLKIQRTQQEDSAVYLCASSQTRQGRGYTFGSGTRLTVV.

This clone turned up a few times. This chain connects TRBV14 to TRBJ2-2, with 7 nucleotides matching TRBD1. V lost 6 bases and J lost 1; bases outside the gene matches: 2. The CDR3 spans 14 residues. Germline V gene data show CDR1 as SGHDN and CDR2 as FVKESK. The DNA of the CDR3 is TGTGCCAGCAGACAGGGGCTGAACACCGGGGAGCTGTTTTTT. It translates to CASRQGLNTGELFF.

The V and J genes are TRBV5-4 and TRBJ1-4; 7 bases line up with TRBD1. The V and J ends lost 3 bases and 6 bases, in that order; junction bases with no gene match: 8. From germline, CDR1 is SGHNT and CDR2 YYREEE (reference sequence). The CDR3 totals 15 residues. The CDR3 spells CASSSQGRLDEKLFF. DNA of the CDR3: TGTGCCAGCAGCTCACAGGGGCGGTTGGATGAAAAACTGTTTTTT.

This clone was picked up one time. The CDR3 is CASRGTSRATQYF. CDR3 DNA sequence: TGTGCCAGCAGAGGGACTAGCCGCGCGACCCAGTACTTC. The J gene is TRBJ2-5, the V gene TRBV2, with TRBD2 identical over 9 bases. V lost 6 bases and J lost 7; bases outside the gene matches: 6. Germline V gene lookup returns CDR1 SNHLY and CDR2 FYNNEI. This CDR3 contains 13 residues.

The genes are TRBV5-4 and TRBJ2-2; TRBD2 matches at 11 bases. Trimming removed 2 bases from V and 6 bases from J; junction bases left unmatched: 3. The germline V gene has CDR1 SGHNT and CDR2 YYREEE (reference sequence). The CDR3 is 15 amino acids. CDR3 in amino acids: CASSFVAGGAGELFF. CDR3 nucleotides: TGTGCCAGCAGCTTCGTAGCGGGGGGGGCCGGGGAGCTGTTTTTT.

In the case of this clone: The same CDR3 is also encoded by other DNA sequences in this sample. This chain links TRBV30 with TRBJ2-5; TRBD1 aligns across 7 bases. Germline V gene data show CDR1 as GTSNPN and CDR2 as SVGIG (reference sequence). The CDR3 totals 16 residues. The ends lost 0 bases at V and 1 base at J; junction bases unmatched: 8. Written as DNA, the CDR3 is TGTGCCTGGAGTGTAGGTACAGGGGCCACCCAAGAGACCCAGTACTTC. Encoded protein: CAWSVGTGATQETQYF.

In its sample, this clone was seen a few times. The rearrangement joins TRBV9 to TRBJ2-5; 12 nucleotides match TRBD2. Unmatched junction bases numbered 4, after V lost 3 bases and J lost 1 base. Germline V gene data show CDR1 as SGDLS and CDR2 as YYNGEE. The length of the CDR3 is 16 residues. The CDR3 region has the DNA TGTGCCAGCAGCGACACACTAGCGGGGGGCCAAGAGACCCAGTACTTC. Amino acids: CASSDTLAGGQETQYF.

V gene TRBV25-1 combines with J gene TRBJ1-5, with D unresolved. Trimming cost V 3 bases and J 3 bases, with 9 bases left between them. The germline V gene has CDR1 MGHDK and CDR2 SYGVNS. The CDR3 length is 14 residues. CDR3 sequence reads: CASSDSGNNQPQHF. Written as DNA, the CDR3 is TGTGCCAGCAGTGATTCCGGGAACAATCAGCCCCAGCATTTT.